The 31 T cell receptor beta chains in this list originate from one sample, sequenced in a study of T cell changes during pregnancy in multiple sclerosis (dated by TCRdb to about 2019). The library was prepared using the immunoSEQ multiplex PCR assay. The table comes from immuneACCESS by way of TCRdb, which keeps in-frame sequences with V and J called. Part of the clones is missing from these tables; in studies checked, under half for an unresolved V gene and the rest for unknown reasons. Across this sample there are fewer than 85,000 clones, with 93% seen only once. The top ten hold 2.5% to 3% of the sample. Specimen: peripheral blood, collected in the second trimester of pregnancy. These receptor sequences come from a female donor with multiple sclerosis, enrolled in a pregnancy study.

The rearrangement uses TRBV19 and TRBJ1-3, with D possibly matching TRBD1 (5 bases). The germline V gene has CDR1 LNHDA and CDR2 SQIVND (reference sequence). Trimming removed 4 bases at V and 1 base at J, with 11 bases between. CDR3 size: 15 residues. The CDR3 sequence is CASSNQDISGNTIYF. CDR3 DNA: TGTGCCAGTAGTAATCAGGACATTTCTGGAAACACCATATATTTT.

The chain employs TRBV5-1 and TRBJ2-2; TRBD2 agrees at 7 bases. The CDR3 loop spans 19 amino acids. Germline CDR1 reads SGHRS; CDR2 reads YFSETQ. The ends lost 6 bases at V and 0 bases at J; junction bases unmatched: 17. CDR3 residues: CASTTRDYPRPANTGELFF. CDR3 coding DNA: TGCGCCAGCACAACCCGGGACTACCCCCGCCCAGCGAACACCGGGGAGCTGTTTTTT.

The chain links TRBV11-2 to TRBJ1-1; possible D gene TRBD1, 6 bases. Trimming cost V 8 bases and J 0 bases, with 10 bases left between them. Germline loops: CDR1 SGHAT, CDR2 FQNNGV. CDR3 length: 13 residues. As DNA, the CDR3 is TGTGCCAGCCTTAGGGGGTTGAACACTGAAGCTTTCTTT. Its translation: CASLRGLNTEAFF.

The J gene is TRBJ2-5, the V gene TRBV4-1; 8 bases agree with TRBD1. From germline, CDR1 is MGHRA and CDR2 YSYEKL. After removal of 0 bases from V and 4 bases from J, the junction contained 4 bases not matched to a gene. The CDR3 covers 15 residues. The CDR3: CASSQDPGTGETQYF. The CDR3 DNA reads TGCGCCAGCAGCCAAGATCCCGGGACAGGAGAGACCCAGTACTTC.

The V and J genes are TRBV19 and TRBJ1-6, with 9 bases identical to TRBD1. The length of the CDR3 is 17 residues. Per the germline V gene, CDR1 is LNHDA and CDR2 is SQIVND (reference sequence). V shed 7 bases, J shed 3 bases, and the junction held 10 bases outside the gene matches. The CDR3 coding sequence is TGTGCCAGTACCTTAAGGGCGGACAGGGGCTATAATTCACCCCTCCACTTT. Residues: CASTLRADRGYNSPLHF.

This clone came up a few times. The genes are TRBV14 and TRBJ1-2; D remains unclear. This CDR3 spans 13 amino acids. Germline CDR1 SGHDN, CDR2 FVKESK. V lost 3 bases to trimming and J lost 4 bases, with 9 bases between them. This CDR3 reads CASSHFGGYGYTF. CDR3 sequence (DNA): TGTGCCAGCAGCCACTTCGGCGGCTATGGCTACACCTTC.

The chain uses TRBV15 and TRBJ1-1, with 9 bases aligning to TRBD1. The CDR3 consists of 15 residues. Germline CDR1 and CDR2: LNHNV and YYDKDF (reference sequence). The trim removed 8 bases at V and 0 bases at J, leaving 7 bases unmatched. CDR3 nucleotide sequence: TGTGCCACCGGGGACAGGGAACGAATGAACACTGAAGCTTTCTTT. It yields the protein CATGDRERMNTEAFF.

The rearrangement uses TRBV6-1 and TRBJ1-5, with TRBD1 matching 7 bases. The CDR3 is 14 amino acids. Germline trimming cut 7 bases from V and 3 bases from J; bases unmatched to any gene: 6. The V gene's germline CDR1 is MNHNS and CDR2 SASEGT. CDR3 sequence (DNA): TGTGCCAGCACCACGGGACAGCCCAATCAGCCCCAGCATTTT. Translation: CASTTGQPNQPQHF.

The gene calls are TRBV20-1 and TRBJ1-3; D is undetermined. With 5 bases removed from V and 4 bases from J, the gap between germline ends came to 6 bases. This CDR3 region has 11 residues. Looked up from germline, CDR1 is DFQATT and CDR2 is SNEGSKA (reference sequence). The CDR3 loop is CSARGGNTIYF. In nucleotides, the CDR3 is TGCAGTGCTCGGGGAGGAAACACCATATATTTT.

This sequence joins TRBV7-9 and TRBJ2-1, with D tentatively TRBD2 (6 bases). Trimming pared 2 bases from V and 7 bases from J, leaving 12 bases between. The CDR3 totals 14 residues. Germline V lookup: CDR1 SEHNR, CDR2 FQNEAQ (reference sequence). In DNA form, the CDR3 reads TGTGCCAGCAGCTTATTACTAGCCTCGAATGAGCAGTTCTTC. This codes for CASSLLLASNEQFF.

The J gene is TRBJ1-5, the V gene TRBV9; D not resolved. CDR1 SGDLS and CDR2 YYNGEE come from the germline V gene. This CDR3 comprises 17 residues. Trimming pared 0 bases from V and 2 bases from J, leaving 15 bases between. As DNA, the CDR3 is TGTGCCAGCAGCGTAGGTGCCGGGAATGGTGGCAATCAGCCCCAGCATTTT. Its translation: CASSVGAGNGGNQPQHF.

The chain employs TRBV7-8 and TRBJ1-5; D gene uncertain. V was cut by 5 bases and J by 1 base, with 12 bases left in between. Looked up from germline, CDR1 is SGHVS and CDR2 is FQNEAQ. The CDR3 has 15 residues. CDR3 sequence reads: CASSGGRFSNQPQHF. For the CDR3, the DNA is TGTGCCAGCAGCGGAGGCAGGTTCAGCAATCAGCCCCAGCATTTT.

This chain's CDR3 is CASSTLGTGGEAFF. The DNA for the CDR3 is TGTGCCAGCAGTACCCTTGGGACAGGGGGTGAAGCTTTCTTT. J is TRBJ1-1 and V is TRBV6-1; 11 nucleotides line up with TRBD1. Germline values: CDR1 MNHNS, CDR2 SASEGT. The CDR3 is 14 amino acids. Trimming at V came to 5 bases and at J to 7 bases, leaving 6 bases not matched to a gene.

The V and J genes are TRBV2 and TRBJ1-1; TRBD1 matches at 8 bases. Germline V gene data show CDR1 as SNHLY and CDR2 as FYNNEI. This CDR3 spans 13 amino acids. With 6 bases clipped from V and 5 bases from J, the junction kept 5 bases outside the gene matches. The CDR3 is CASSPGGLTEAFF. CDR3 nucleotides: TGTGCCAGCAGCCCAGGGGGCTTGACTGAAGCTTTCTTT. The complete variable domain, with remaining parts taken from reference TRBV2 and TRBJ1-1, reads EPEVTQTPSHQVTQMGQEVILRCVPISNHLYFYWYRQILGQKVEFLVSFYNNEISEKSEIFDDQFSVERPDGSNFTLKIRSTKLEDSAMYFCASSPGGLTEAFFGQGTRLTVV.

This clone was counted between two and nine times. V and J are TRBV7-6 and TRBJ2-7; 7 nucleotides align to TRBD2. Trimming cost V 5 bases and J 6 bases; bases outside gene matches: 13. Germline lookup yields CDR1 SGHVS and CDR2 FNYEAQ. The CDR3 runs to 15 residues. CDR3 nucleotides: TGTGCCAGCAGCCCCACGGGGGGATTTGGCCGCGAGCAGTACTTC. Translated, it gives CASSPTGGFGREQYF.

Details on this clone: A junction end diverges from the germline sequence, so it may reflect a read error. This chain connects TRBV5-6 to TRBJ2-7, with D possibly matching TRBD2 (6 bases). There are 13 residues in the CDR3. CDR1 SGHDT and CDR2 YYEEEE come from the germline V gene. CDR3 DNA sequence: TGTGCCAGCAGTTTGGGCGGGACCTACGAGCAGTACTTC. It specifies CASSLGGTYEQYF.

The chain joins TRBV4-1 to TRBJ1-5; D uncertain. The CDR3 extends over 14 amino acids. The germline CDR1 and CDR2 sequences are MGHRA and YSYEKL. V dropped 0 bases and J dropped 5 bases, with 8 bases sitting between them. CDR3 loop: CASSQEGTDQPQHF. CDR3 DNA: TGCGCCAGCAGCCAAGAAGGCACAGATCAGCCCCAGCATTTT.

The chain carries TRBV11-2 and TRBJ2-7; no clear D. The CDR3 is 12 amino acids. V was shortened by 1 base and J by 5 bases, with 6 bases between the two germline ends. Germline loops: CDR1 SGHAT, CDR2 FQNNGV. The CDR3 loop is CASSLVADEQYF. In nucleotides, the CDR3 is TGTGCCAGCAGCTTAGTGGCCGACGAGCAGTACTTC.

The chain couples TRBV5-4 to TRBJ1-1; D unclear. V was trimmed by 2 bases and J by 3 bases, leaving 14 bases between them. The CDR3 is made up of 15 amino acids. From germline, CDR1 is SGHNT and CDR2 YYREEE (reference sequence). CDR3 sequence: CASSLMGSLHTEAFF. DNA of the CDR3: TGTGCCAGCAGCTTAATGGGGAGTTTGCACACTGAAGCTTTCTTT.

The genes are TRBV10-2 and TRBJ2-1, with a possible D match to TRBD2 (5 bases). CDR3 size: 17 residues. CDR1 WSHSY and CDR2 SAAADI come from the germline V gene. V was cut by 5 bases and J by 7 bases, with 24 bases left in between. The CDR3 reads CASSILTSTTTSNEQFF. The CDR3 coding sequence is TGCGCCAGCAGTATCTTAACCTCGACAACCACTAGTAATGAGCAGTTCTTC.

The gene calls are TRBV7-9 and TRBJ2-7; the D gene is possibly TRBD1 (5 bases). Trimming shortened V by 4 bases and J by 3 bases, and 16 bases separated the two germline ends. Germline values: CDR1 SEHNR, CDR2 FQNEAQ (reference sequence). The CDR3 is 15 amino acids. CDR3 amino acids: CASSSGHGVYYEQYF. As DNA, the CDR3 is TGTGCCAGCAGCTCCGGACATGGAGTGTACTACGAGCAGTACTTC.

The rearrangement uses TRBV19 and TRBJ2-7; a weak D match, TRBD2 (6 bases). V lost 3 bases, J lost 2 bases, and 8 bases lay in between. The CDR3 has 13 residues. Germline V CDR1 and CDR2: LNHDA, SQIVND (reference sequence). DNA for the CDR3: TGTGCCAGTAGTATTGGAGGGGCCTACGAGCAGTACTTC. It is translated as CASSIGGAYEQYF.

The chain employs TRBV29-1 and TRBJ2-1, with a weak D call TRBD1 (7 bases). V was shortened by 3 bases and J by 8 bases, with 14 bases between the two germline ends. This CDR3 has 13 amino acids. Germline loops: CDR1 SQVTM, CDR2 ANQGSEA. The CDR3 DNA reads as TGCAGCGTTGAGCACCAGGGGGGCGATGAGCAGTTCTTC. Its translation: CSVEHQGGDEQFF.

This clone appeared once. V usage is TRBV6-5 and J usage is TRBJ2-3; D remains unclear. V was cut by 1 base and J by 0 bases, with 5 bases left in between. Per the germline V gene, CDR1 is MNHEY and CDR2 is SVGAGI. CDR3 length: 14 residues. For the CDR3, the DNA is TGTGCCAGCAGTTACTTCTTTAGCACAGATACGCAGTATTTT. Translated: CASSYFFSTDTQYF.

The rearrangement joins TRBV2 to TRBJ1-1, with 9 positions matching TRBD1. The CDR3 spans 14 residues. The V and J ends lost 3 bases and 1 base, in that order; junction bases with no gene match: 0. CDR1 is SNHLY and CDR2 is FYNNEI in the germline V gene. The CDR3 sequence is CASSETGGNTEAFF. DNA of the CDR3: TGTGCCAGCAGTGAGACAGGGGGGAACACTGAAGCTTTCTTT.

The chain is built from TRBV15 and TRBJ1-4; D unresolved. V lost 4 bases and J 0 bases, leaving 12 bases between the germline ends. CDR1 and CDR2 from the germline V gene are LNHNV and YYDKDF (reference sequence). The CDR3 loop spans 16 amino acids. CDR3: CATSIIDFATNEKLFF. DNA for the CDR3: TGTGCCACCAGCATTATAGACTTTGCAACTAATGAAAAACTGTTTTTT.

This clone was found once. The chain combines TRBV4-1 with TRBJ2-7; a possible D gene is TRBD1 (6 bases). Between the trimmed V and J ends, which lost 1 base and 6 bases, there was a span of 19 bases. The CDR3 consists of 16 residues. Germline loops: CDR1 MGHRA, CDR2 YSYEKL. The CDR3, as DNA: TGCGCCAGCAGCCAAGGGGCCCGGGACATCTGGGCCGAGCAGTACTTC. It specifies CASSQGARDIWAEQYF.

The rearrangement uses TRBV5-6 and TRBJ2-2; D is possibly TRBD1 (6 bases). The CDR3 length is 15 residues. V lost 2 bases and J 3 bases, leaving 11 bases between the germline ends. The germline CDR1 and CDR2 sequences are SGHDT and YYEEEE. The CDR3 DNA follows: TGTGCCAGCAGCTTACAGGGATTTGACACCGGGGAGCTGTTTTTT. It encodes CASSLQGFDTGELFF.

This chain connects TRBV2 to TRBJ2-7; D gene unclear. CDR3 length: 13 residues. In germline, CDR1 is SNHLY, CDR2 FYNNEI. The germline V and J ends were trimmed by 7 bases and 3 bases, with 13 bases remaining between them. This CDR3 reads CASISEPSYEQYF. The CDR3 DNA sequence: TGTGCCAGCATTTCTGAGCCTAGCTACGAGCAGTACTTC.

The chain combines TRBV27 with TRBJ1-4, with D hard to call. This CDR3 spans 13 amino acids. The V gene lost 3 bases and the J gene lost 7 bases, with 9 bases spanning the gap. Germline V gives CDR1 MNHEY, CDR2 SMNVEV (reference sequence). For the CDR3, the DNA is TGTGCCAGCAGTTTGTCCGGGAGTGAAAAACTGTTTTTT. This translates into CASSLSGSEKLFF.

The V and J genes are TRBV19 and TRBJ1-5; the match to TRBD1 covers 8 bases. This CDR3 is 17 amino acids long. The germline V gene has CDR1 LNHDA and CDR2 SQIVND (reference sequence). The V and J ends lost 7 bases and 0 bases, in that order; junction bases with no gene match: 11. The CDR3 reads CASTLAPTGVSNQPQHF. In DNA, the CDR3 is TGTGCCAGTACCCTAGCCCCGACAGGGGTTAGCAATCAGCCCCAGCATTTT.